The 8 T cell receptor beta chains listed next were all sequenced from one sample in a study of T cells in Graves' hyperthyroidism and ophthalmopathy. Amplification of TCR beta CDR3 regions was performed using RNA transcripts as template. The TCR CDR3 first-round RT-PCR relied on the HTBI primer set. TCRdb fed the multiplex PCR reads into MiXCR, producing one record per CDR3 protein. The sample includes roughly 570,000 distinct CDR3 sequences, around 16% seen only once; the top ten take roughly 7.3%. Sequencing was done on a sample of blood. All receptors come from a woman aged 25-40 years with Graves' hyperthyroidism.

At least ten counts were recorded for this clonotype. The chain carries TRBV7-3 and TRBJ2-7; tentatively, D is TRBD2 (5 bases). V lost 5 bases, J lost 5 bases, and 16 bases lay in between. This CDR3 has 14 residues. CDR1 SGHTA and CDR2 FQGTGA come from the germline V gene. CDR3 in amino acids: CASSLPGRSDEQYF. The CDR3 DNA reads TGTGCCAGCAGCCTCCCGGGAAGGTCAGACGAGCAGTACTTC.

V usage is TRBV14 and J usage is TRBJ2-7; D unresolved. Deletions cut 0 bases from V and 2 bases from J, with 8 bases between. Germline CDR1 reads SGHDN; CDR2 reads FVKESK. The CDR3 is 14 amino acids. The CDR3 nucleotides are TGTGCCAGCAGCCAAGAACCGATGACCTACGAGCAGTACTTC. Amino acids: CASSQEPMTYEQYF.

V and J are TRBV28 and TRBJ2-1, with 14 bases identical to TRBD2. The CDR3 covers 16 residues. The V and J ends lost 5 bases and 6 bases, in that order; junction bases with no gene match: 6. Germline V lookup: CDR1 MDHEN, CDR2 SYDVKM. DNA for the CDR3: TGTGCCAGCAGTCGTCCGGGACTAGCGGGAGCCAATGAGCAGTTCTTC. It translates to CASSRPGLAGANEQFF.

This clonotype was seen at least ten times. The chain combines TRBV12-5 with TRBJ2-2; 8 bases are a match to TRBD1. From germline, CDR1 is LGHNT and CDR2 FRNRAP. With 0 bases clipped from V and 4 bases from J, the junction kept 10 bases outside the gene matches. The CDR3 covers 18 residues. The CDR3 DNA follows: TGTGCTAGTGGTTTGGTACCCCTCCAGGGGGCAGGCACCGGGGAGCTGTTTTTT. Protein product: CASGLVPLQGAGTGELFF.

The V and J genes are TRBV9 and TRBJ1-1; D may be TRBD1 (5 bases). Trimming cost V 3 bases and J 1 base, with 7 bases left between them. Germline CDR1 SGDLS, CDR2 YYNGEE. This CDR3 region has 13 residues. CDR3 amino acids: CASSGDGNTEAFF. In nucleotides, the CDR3 is TGTGCCAGCAGCGGGGACGGGAACACTGAAGCTTTCTTT.

In DNA, the CDR3 is TGCGCCAGCAGCCAACAGGGAGGGCAAGAGACCCAGTACTTC. Amino acids: CASSQQGGQETQYF. The chain carries TRBV4-1 and TRBJ2-5, with 7 bases fitting TRBD2. After removal of 2 bases from V and 2 bases from J, the junction contained 2 bases not matched to a gene. Germline CDR1 MGHRA, CDR2 YSYEKL. The CDR3 is made up of 14 amino acids.

The rearrangement links TRBV20-1 to TRBJ2-2; D uncertain. Germline CDR1 reads DFQATT; CDR2 reads SNEGSKA (reference sequence). Deletions cut 4 bases from V and 5 bases from J, with 11 bases between. CDR3 length: 13 residues. The CDR3 reads CSAILPSTGELFF. CDR3 nucleotide sequence: TGCAGTGCTATACTCCCCTCAACCGGGGAGCTGTTTTTT.

This clonotype was seen more than once but under ten times. This chain connects TRBV6-2 or TRBV6-3 to TRBJ2-5; D gene unclear. The CDR3 has 12 residues. V lost 8 bases and J lost 4, with 11 bases in between. Germline V gives CDR1 MNHEY, CDR2 SVGEGT. CDR3: CASAVVGETQYF. The CDR3 DNA reads as TGTGCCAGCGCCGTAGTCGGAGAGACCCAGTACTTC.